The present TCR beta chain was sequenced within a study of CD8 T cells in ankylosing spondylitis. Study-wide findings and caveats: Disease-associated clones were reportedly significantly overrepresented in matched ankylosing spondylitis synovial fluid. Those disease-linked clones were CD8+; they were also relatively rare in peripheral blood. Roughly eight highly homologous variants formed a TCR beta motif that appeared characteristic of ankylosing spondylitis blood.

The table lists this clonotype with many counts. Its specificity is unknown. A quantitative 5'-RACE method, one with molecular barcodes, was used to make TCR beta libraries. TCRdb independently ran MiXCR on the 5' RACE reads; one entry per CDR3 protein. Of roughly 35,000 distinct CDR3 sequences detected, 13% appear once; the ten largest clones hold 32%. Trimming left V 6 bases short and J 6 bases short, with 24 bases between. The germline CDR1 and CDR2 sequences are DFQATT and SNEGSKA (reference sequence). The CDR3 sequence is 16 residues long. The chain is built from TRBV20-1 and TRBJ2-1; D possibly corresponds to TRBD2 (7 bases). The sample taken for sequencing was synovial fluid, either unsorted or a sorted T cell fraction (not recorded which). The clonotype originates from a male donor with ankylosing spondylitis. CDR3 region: CSAGISGGRGTNEQFF. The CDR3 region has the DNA TGCAGTGCCGGCATTTCTGGGGGGAGGGGGACCAATGAGCAGTTCTTC.